A single sample gave rise to the 10 T cell receptor beta chains below, sequenced in a study of T cells in Graves' hyperthyroidism and ophthalmopathy. Amplification targeted TCR beta CDR3 regions from RNA transcripts. The TCR CDR3 was amplified in a first-round RT-PCR using the HTBI primer set. TCRdb reprocessed the multiplex PCR reads via MiXCR and lists one record per CDR3 protein. The sample lists about 600,000 distinct CDR3 sequences, roughly 14% occurring once. The sample was blood. Receptor source: a woman in her fifties or sixties with Graves' ophthalmopathy.

The chain recombines TRBV19 with TRBJ1-1, with D unresolved. V lost 5 bases to trimming and J lost 5 bases, with 12 bases between them. CDR3 length equals 13 residues. Germline V gene lookup returns CDR1 LNHDA and CDR2 SQIVND (reference sequence). The CDR3 nucleotides are TGTGCCAGTAGTTTCGAACGGATTACTGAAGCTTTCTTT. Translated: CASSFERITEAFF.

The chain combines TRBV6-1 with TRBJ2-2, with D unresolved. V was shortened by 6 bases and J by 7 bases, with 6 bases between the two germline ends. CDR1 is MNHNS, CDR2 SASEGT, per germline. The CDR3 loop spans 11 amino acids. CDR3 sequence reads: CASRADGELFF. DNA for the CDR3: TGTGCCAGCAGGGCGGACGGGGAGCTGTTTTTT.

This clonotype appeared many times. The chain uses TRBV28 and TRBJ2-3, with D possibly matching TRBD2 (5 bases). Germline V gene data show CDR1 as MDHEN and CDR2 as SYDVKM. This CDR3 spans 14 amino acids. V lost 6 bases and J 0 bases, leaving 10 bases between the germline ends. The CDR3 bases are TGTGCCAGCAGCTTAGGCGGGAGCACAGATACGCAGTATTTT. This codes for CASSLGGSTDTQYF.

The chain is built from TRBV6-1 and TRBJ2-3; 10 bases line up with TRBD2. CDR1 and CDR2 from the germline V gene are MNHNS and SASEGT. The CDR3 is made up of 16 amino acids. V lost 5 bases, J lost 3 bases, and 8 bases stayed unmatched. Written as DNA, the CDR3 is TGTGCCAGCAGTTTGAAAGCGGGAGGGATGACAGATACGCAGTATTTT. This codes for CASSLKAGGMTDTQYF.

This clonotype was observed a handful of times. CDR3: CASSLNRDPYNEQFF. As DNA, the CDR3 is TGTGCCAGCAGTCTAAACCGGGACCCATACAATGAGCAGTTCTTC. This chain connects TRBV27 to TRBJ2-1; D possibly uses TRBD1 or TRBD2 (5 bases each). CDR1 MNHEY and CDR2 SMNVEV come from the germline V gene (reference sequence). V dropped 5 bases and J dropped 4 bases, with 15 bases sitting between them. The CDR3 has 15 residues.

The V gene is TRBV7-9, the J gene TRBJ1-5, with D uncertain. Germline V gene lookup returns CDR1 SEHNR and CDR2 FQNEAQ (reference sequence). The V end was cut by 5 bases, the J end by 6 bases, with 17 bases between. The length of the CDR3 is 15 residues. The CDR3 loop is CASSLGVAQSQPQHF. In DNA, the CDR3 is TGTGCCAGCAGCCTAGGCGTGGCACAGAGTCAGCCCCAGCATTTT.

This clonotype was counted only a few times. The CDR3 is CASSFGGVNSPLHF. The CDR3 DNA follows: TGTGCCAGCAGCTTCGGGGGGGTTAATTCACCCCTCCACTTT. V and J are TRBV5-8 and TRBJ1-6; weak D call: TRBD1 (5 bases). V shed 2 bases and J shed 6 bases, with 9 bases lying between them. CDR3 length: 14 residues. CDR1 is SGHTS, CDR2 YDEGEE, per germline.

This clonotype was picked up a small number of times. The gene calls are TRBV4-3 and TRBJ2-1; 11 bases are a match to TRBD2. This CDR3 region has 18 residues. CDR1 LGHNA and CDR2 YSLEER come from the germline V gene. V lost 0 bases to trimming and J lost 9 bases; unmatched junction nucleotides: 13. Here the CDR3 reads CASSQDPTQTSGSGEQFF. CDR3 sequence (DNA): TGCGCCAGCAGCCAAGATCCCACTCAAACTAGCGGGAGTGGTGAGCAGTTCTTC.

This clonotype appeared a few times. This may stem from a read error, because a much larger clone lies one nucleotide away. The genes are TRBV11-2 and TRBJ2-1; TRBD2 matches at 14 bases. The DNA end lines up better with TRBJ2-7; the J call may be wrong. Per the germline V gene, CDR1 is SGHAT and CDR2 is FQNNGV. The CDR3 has 18 residues. CDR3 sequence (DNA): TGTGCCAGCAGCTTTGGTGGACTAGCGGGAGGACCCTACAATGAGCAGTACTTC. Residues: CASSFGGLAGGPYNEQYF.

Remarks on this clonotype: This sequence may be a read error, since a much larger clone differs from it by one base. The V and J genes are TRBV7-2 and TRBJ2-1, with no clear D. The CDR3 totals 15 residues. Germline V gives CDR1 SGHTA, CDR2 FQGNSA. CDR3 in amino acids: CASSLNFGSYNEQSF. In DNA, the CDR3 is TGTGCCAGCAGCTTAAATTTTGGATCTTACAATGAGCAGTCCTTC.